The rows below give T cell receptor beta chains drawn from one sample of a study of T cell responses to AZD1222 COVID-19 vaccine. TCRdb's table, derived via immunoSEQ multiplex PCR, lists solely in-frame clones and lacks some. The table lists about 120,000 clones, 87% of them singletons. The sequencing here drew on peripheral blood, taken on day 0 of AZD1222 vaccination. The receptors were sampled from an adult in good health. CDR3s leave out the opening cysteine and the closing phenylalanine or tryptophan. The D gene is left open where the match is weak. Part of the rows lack a size; the others show once, few, many or a class for expanded clones.

>.|.|TRBJ1-1|TRBV9
ASSFLGVGGTEAF
>TRBD2|.|TRBJ2-7|TRBV2
ASSDRASGEYEQY
>.|.|TRBJ1-1|TRBV2
ASSVRQEPF
>TRBD1|.|TRBJ2-7|TRBV6-2/TRBV6-3
ASSDRGTAGQY
>.|.|TRBJ1-1|TRBV3-1/TRBV3-2
ASSHEDRKREAF
>TRBD1|.|TRBJ1-1|TRBV28
ASSPTGAVDTEAF
>.|.|TRBJ1-4|TRBV7-9
ASRQTQGREKLF
>.|.|TRBJ2-2|TRBV12-5
ASGPYSTGELF
>.|.|TRBJ1-2|TRBV14
ASSPIRGGNYGYT
>.|.|TRBJ1-3|TRBV18
ASSYMTLSSGNTIY
>.|.|TRBJ2-2|TRBV6-6
ASSPLDGANTGELF
>TRBD1|.|TRBJ2-7|TRBV19
ASSPTGTGAYEQY
>.|.|TRBJ1-3|TRBV5-1
ASSVEGNTIY
>.|.|TRBJ2-1|TRBV19
ASSIAGSSYNEQF
>.|once|TRBJ2-3|TRBV2
ASKAAGRTQY
>TRBD2|.|TRBJ2-2|TRBV27
ASSWEGVATGELF
>.|.|TRBJ2-1|TRBV19
ASSTRGEQF
>TRBD1|few|TRBJ2-7|TRBV5-5
ASSLLTGWESIPYEQY
>.|.|TRBJ1-2|TRBV7-8
ASSLAGLRSGGYT
>TRBD2|.|TRBJ2-3|TRBV3-1/TRBV3-2
ASSLGTSGTVAQY
>TRBD1|.|TRBJ1-2|TRBV19
ASRLTGGLYGYT
>TRBD1|.|TRBJ1-1|TRBV30
AWSVRTGDGEAF
>TRBD2|.|TRBJ2-5|TRBV6-5
AIAGGQRETQY
>.|.|TRBJ1-2|TRBV2
ASSEGVSVWGYT
>.|.|TRBJ1-4|TRBV19
ASSISATNEKLF
>.|.|TRBJ2-7|TRBV4-3
ASSQAFDRRYEQY
>TRBD2|.|TRBJ2-5|TRBV28
ASSNPLTGGQETQY
>.|.|TRBJ2-3|TRBV10-1
ASSHRNTDTQY
>TRBD1|.|TRBJ2-1|TRBV7-2
ASSPRPGTGPEQF
>TRBD2|.|TRBJ2-1|TRBV10-2
ASSEAAGGPKQF
>.|.|TRBJ1-1|TRBV7-8
ASSLVGGAGTEAF
>TRBD1|.|TRBJ2-7|TRBV15
ATSPRQGITYEQY
>TRBD1|.|TRBJ1-1|TRBV18
ASSPLLPGQGGTEAF
>.|.|TRBJ1-2|TRBV10-3
AISELGSYGYT
>.|.|TRBJ1-1|TRBV19
ASSIGGPTEAF
>.|.|TRBJ2-7|TRBV5-4
ASSFSGNYEQY
>.|.|TRBJ2-7|TRBV16
ASSQSRTGPSIEY
>.|.|TRBJ2-7|TRBV27
ASRNRPEAYEQY
>TRBD1|.|TRBJ1-4|TRBV7-9
ASSLAGQGPSTF
>.|.|TRBJ1-5|TRBV5-4
ASSLGGMSNQPQH
>TRBD1|once|TRBJ2-2|TRBV5-4
ASSLPDRQNTGELF
>.|.|TRBJ2-1|TRBV2
ASSPSRGFYNEQF
>.|.|TRBJ2-5|TRBV29-1
SVPKSWLLQETQY
>.|.|TRBJ2-1|TRBV21-1
ASSKEGAGDNEQF
>.|.|TRBJ2-1|TRBV29-1
SVGDVSSYNEQF
>TRBD1|.|TRBJ1-4|TRBV19
ASSIEGTGGAIGVSEKLF
>TRBD2|once|TRBJ2-2|TRBV7-8
ASSPSGREPGELF
>TRBD1|.|TRBJ1-5|TRBV18
ASSGQGHQPQH
>.|.|TRBJ1-2|TRBV5-1
ASSLVGASGYT
>.|.|TRBJ1-1|TRBV28
ASSPSSEGNTEAF